Presented here are 13 T cell receptor beta chains from one specimen sequenced in a study of regulatory T cells in long-lasting Graves disease. The time point: persistent/refractory GD, antithyroid drugs over 5 years with positive TRAb. Extracted PBMC RNA gave rise to the TCR library. CDR3 regions were amplified by Arm-PCR using iRepertoire HTBI primers to build TCR beta libraries. TCRdb re-called the multiplex PCR reads with MiXCR, one entry per CDR3 protein. The sample carries approximately 400,000 distinct CDR3 sequences, roughly a quarter recorded once. The specimen was peripheral blood mononuclear cells (PBMCs), collected when the disease was refractory, from a patient treated with antithyroid drugs. The receptors come from a female donor with Graves disease.

This clonotype occurred a few times. The V call is TRBV10-3, the J call TRBJ2-7; 11 nucleotides match TRBD1. The CDR3 extends over 17 amino acids. J gave up 0 bases and V 2 bases, and 6 bases lay outside the gene matches. Per the germline V gene, CDR1 is ENHRY and CDR2 is SYGVKD. CDR3 bases: TGTGCCATCAGTGAGGGACAGGGGGCGAGTACCTCCTACGAGCAGTACTTC. Translating it yields CAISEGQGASTSYEQYF.

This clonotype was seen a handful of times. The genes are TRBV27 and TRBJ2-6, with D possibly called TRBD1 or TRBD2 (6 bases each). The V gene's germline CDR1 is MNHEY and CDR2 SMNVEV (reference sequence). V gave up 6 bases and J gave up 0 bases, with 9 bases separating them. The CDR3 is 15 amino acids. This CDR3 reads CASREGGSGANVLTF. DNA of the CDR3: TGTGCCAGCAGAGAGGGGGGCTCTGGGGCCAACGTCCTGACTTTC. Supplemented by reference TRBV27 and TRBJ2-6, the full variable domain reads EAQVTQNPRYLITVTGKKLTVTCSQNMNHEYMSWYRQDPGLGLRQIYYSMNVEVTDKGDVPEGYKVSRKEKRNFPLILESPSPNQTSLYFCASREGGSGANVLTFGAGSRLTVL.

The CDR3 is CATSRDDRGDEKLFF. The CDR3 DNA reads TGTGCCACCAGCAGAGACGACAGGGGGGATGAAAAACTGTTTTTT. The V call is TRBV15, the J call TRBJ1-4; TRBD1 matches 9 bases. J gave up 6 bases and V 0 bases, and 2 bases lay outside the gene matches. The germline V gene has CDR1 LNHNV and CDR2 YYDKDF (reference sequence). There are 15 residues in the CDR3.

The J gene is TRBJ2-3, the V gene TRBV14, with TRBD2 identical over 7 bases. Looked up from germline, CDR1 is SGHDN and CDR2 is FVKESK. Losses at the gene ends were 3 bases for V and 9 bases for J; bases not matched to a gene: 9. The CDR3 totals 14 residues. The CDR3 sequence is CASSQVREGETQYF. CDR3 nucleotides: TGTGCCAGCAGCCAGGTCAGGGAGGGAGAGACGCAGTATTTT.

This clonotype turned up a few times. The chain combines TRBV5-1 with TRBJ2-7; TRBD1 aligns across 8 bases. Unmatched junction bases numbered 12, after V lost 8 bases and J lost 5 bases. Per germline, CDR1 SGHRS and CDR2 YFSETQ. This CDR3 is 14 amino acids long. As DNA, the CDR3 is TGCGCCAGAGGAGGACAGGGTCAATCTAACGAGCAGTACTTC. It encodes CARGGQGQSNEQYF.

The chain uses TRBV29-1 and TRBJ2-7, with TRBD2 matching 8 bases. J was trimmed by 3 bases and V by 4 bases; bases with no gene match: 11. Germline V CDR1 and CDR2: SQVTM, ANQGSEA. The CDR3 runs to 15 residues. The chain's CDR3 is CSVVGAGGRLYEQYF. The DNA for the CDR3 is TGCAGCGTTGTGGGGGCGGGCGGGAGGCTCTACGAGCAGTACTTC.

This clonotype occurred once. This may be a read error: a much more frequent sequence differs by one nucleotide. V and J are TRBV2 and TRBJ1-1; D is uncertain. The germline V gene has CDR1 SNHLY and CDR2 FYNNEI. The CDR3 consists of 15 residues. In nucleotides, the CDR3 is TGTGTCAGCAGTGAAGCTTCGAACAGGAACACTGAAGCTTTCTTT. Translating gives CVSSEASNRNTEAFF.

Only a few counts were recorded for this clonotype. The V and J genes are TRBV27 and TRBJ1-1, with D possibly matching TRBD1 (6 bases). Germline loops: CDR1 MNHEY, CDR2 SMNVEV (reference sequence). The CDR3 contains 14 residues. V was cut by 7 bases and J by 5 bases, with 17 bases left in between. CDR3 DNA sequence: TGTGCCAGCATGCGGGGGCGGTTTAGTACTGAAGCTTTCTTT. Translating it yields CASMRGRFSTEAFF.

V is TRBV6-1 and J is TRBJ2-7; tentatively, D is TRBD2 (6 bases). The V end was cut by 6 bases, the J end by 2 bases, with 11 bases between. The CDR3 length is 13 residues. CDR1 is MNHNS, CDR2 SASEGT, per germline. Written as DNA, the CDR3 is TGTGCCAGCAGACAGACGGGGGCCTACGAGCAGTACTTC. Encoded protein: CASRQTGAYEQYF.

This chain uses TRBV19 with TRBJ1-2; D unclear. The germline CDR1 and CDR2 sequences are LNHDA and SQIVND (reference sequence). This CDR3 is 12 amino acids long. V lost 3 bases and J 4 bases, leaving 6 bases between the germline ends. The CDR3 coding sequence is TGTGCCAGTAGTATGTTAAGCTATGGCTACACCTTC. This gives the protein CASSMLSYGYTF.

This clonotype came up a few times. This chain connects TRBV7-9 to TRBJ1-6; D gene ambiguous. Germline CDR1 is SEHNR and CDR2 is FQNEAQ (reference sequence). This CDR3 is built from 15 residues. Trimming pared 4 bases from V and 8 bases from J, leaving 15 bases between. The CDR3 region is CASSSVEMVHSPLHF. The CDR3 DNA is TGTGCCAGCAGCTCGGTAGAAATGGTGCATTCACCCCTCCACTTT.

This clonotype was counted at least ten times. This chain links TRBV29-1 with TRBJ2-5, with D possibly matching TRBD2 (6 bases). The V and J ends lost 1 base and 1 base respectively, with 10 bases between them. CDR3 length equals 14 residues. Germline CDR1 is SQVTM and CDR2 is ANQGSEA. The CDR3 DNA sequence: TGCAGCGTTGAAGGGGGGGAGCTCCAAGAGACCCAGTACTTC. As protein: CSVEGGELQETQYF.

This clonotype was found many times. This chain connects TRBV28 to TRBJ2-7, with 7 bases aligning to TRBD2. The V segment lost 6 bases and the J segment 2 bases; nucleotides outside the gene matches: 1. The CDR3 totals 12 residues. The germline V gene encodes CDR1 MDHEN and CDR2 SYDVKM. CDR3 region: CASRGGAYEQYF. In DNA, the CDR3 is TGTGCCAGCAGGGGGGGGGCCTACGAGCAGTACTTC.